These T cell receptor beta chains were read from a single sample in a study of blood T cell repertoires in COVID-19. Repertoires were generated with immunoSEQ multiplex PCR, while TCRdb's copy carries only in-frame clones and drops some. The table lists roughly 290,000 clones, around 87% of them singletons, with roughly 1.6% in the top ten. Sequences were obtained from PBMCs or T cells enriched from blood (not recorded which). The receptors originated from a woman between 18 and 29 years old with acute COVID-19. Both conserved end residues are part of each CDR3. Each record gives: D gene, J gene, CDR3 length, clone size, V gene, CDR3 protein, CDR3 DNA. D genes are given only for firm matches. Some rows mark clone size as missing; the rest say once, few, many or name a class of expanded clone.

d_gene: .
j_gene: TRBJ2-5
len: 14
abundance: .
v_gene: TRBV7-2
CDR3aa: CASSSGLLSETQYF
CDR3nt: TGTGCCAGCAGCTCGGGACTTTTGAGTGAGACCCAGTACTTC

d_gene: TRBD1
j_gene: TRBJ1-2
len: 14
abundance: .
v_gene: TRBV30
CDR3aa: CAWSTRDRVYGYTF
CDR3nt: TGTGCCTGGAGTACCCGGGACAGGGTCTATGGCTACACCTTC

d_gene: .
j_gene: TRBJ1-1
len: 16
abundance: .
v_gene: TRBV6-5
CDR3aa: CASSYVYRAGNTEAFF
CDR3nt: TGTGCCAGCAGTTATGTTTACAGGGCTGGGAACACTGAAGCTTTCTTT

d_gene: .
j_gene: TRBJ2-2
len: 17
abundance: once
v_gene: TRBV11-3
CDR3aa: CASSLRRGPLGSGELFF
CDR3nt: TGTGCCAGCAGCTTACGGAGGGGGCCTTTGGGGAGCGGGGAGCTGTTTTTT

d_gene: .
j_gene: TRBJ2-7
len: 15
abundance: .
v_gene: TRBV5-5
CDR3aa: CASSPRDTNSYEQYF
CDR3nt: TGTGCCAGCAGCCCCCGGGACACGAACTCCTACGAGCAGTACTTC

d_gene: TRBD1
j_gene: TRBJ1-1
len: 15
abundance: once
v_gene: TRBV7-9
CDR3aa: CASSFRTGQNTEAFF
CDR3nt: TGTGCCAGCAGCTTCAGGACAGGCCAGAACACTGAAGCTTTCTTT

d_gene: .
j_gene: TRBJ1-5
len: 15
abundance: .
v_gene: TRBV24-1
CDR3aa: CATSDAHRGNQPQHF
CDR3nt: TGTGCCACCAGTGATGCACACAGGGGCAATCAGCCCCAGCATTTT

d_gene: .
j_gene: TRBJ1-2
len: 15
abundance: .
v_gene: TRBV2
CDR3aa: CASSGGQGPNYGYTF
CDR3nt: TGTGCCAGCAGTGGCGGGCAAGGGCCTAACTATGGCTACACCTTC

d_gene: TRBD1
j_gene: TRBJ1-2
len: 16
abundance: .
v_gene: TRBV9
CDR3aa: CASSLDILTGGYGYTF
CDR3nt: TGTGCCAGCAGCCTCGATATACTGACAGGGGGCTATGGCTACACCTTC

d_gene: TRBD1
j_gene: TRBJ2-7
len: 15
abundance: .
v_gene: TRBV7-2
CDR3aa: CASSLVPGQGYEQYF
CDR3nt: TGTGCCAGCAGCTTAGTTCCAGGACAGGGCTACGAGCAGTACTTC

d_gene: .
j_gene: TRBJ2-5
len: 14
abundance: .
v_gene: TRBV19
CDR3aa: CASSIAGSVETQYF
CDR3nt: TGTGCCAGTAGTATAGCGGGGTCGGTAGAGACCCAGTACTTC

d_gene: .
j_gene: TRBJ1-1
len: 16
abundance: .
v_gene: TRBV7-9
CDR3aa: CASSSSLLGRGTEAFF
CDR3nt: TGTGCCAGCAGCTCTAGCTTGTTGGGCAGGGGTACTGAAGCTTTCTTT

d_gene: TRBD2
j_gene: TRBJ2-7
len: 15
abundance: .
v_gene: TRBV9
CDR3aa: CASSLGTSGSNEQYF
CDR3nt: TGTGCCAGCAGCTTGGGGACTAGCGGGAGCAACGAGCAGTACTTC

d_gene: TRBD2
j_gene: TRBJ2-1
len: 16
abundance: .
v_gene: TRBV29-1
CDR3aa: CSVEEARGEGQYEQFF
CDR3nt: TGCAGCGTTGAAGAGGCCCGGGGGGAGGGCCAGTATGAGCAGTTCTTC

d_gene: .
j_gene: TRBJ1-6
len: 14
abundance: .
v_gene: TRBV5-1
CDR3aa: CASSLAQGDSPLHF
CDR3nt: TGCGCCAGCAGCTTGGCGCAGGGCGATTCACCCCTCCACTTT

d_gene: TRBD2
j_gene: TRBJ2-7
len: 15
abundance: once
v_gene: TRBV5-1
CDR3aa: CASSLSLAGGYEQYF
CDR3nt: TGCGCCAGCAGCTTGTCACTAGCGGGAGGTTACGAGCAGTACTTC